The 19 T cell receptor beta chains given below trace back to one sample, sequenced in a study of T cells in Graves' hyperthyroidism and ophthalmopathy (dated by TCRdb to between 2019 and 2020). The library was built by means of multiplex PCR. These reads were obtained on an Illumina HiSeq 2000. The TCR beta CDR3 regions were amplified from RNA transcripts. The TCR CDR3 was subjected to a first round of RT-PCR using the HTBI primer set and the Qiagen OneStep RT-PCR kit. The public sequencing data were trimmed at Q25 with fastp and processed into clonotypes with MiXCR by TCRdb, which kept only in-frame beta chains. Each entry is one CDR3 protein sequence, shown with its most common DNA and genes. The sample has a few hundred thousand distinct CDR3 sequences on record, 15% to 18% of them singletons. The top ten constitute almost 8% of the sample. Sequenced material: blood. The source of these receptors is a woman aged 18-29 years with Graves' hyperthyroidism.

In its sample, this clonotype was seen many times. V is TRBV12-3 or TRBV12-4 and J is TRBJ1-4; the D gene is possibly TRBD1 (6 bases). Trimming removed 4 bases from V and 0 bases from J, with 21 bases in between. The length of the CDR3 is 19 residues. CDR3 DNA sequence: TGTGCCAGCAGTTCCTCACAGGGACGAGAGATTGCAACTAATGAAAAACTGTTTTTT. Protein: CASSSSQGREIATNEKLFF.

This clonotype was picked up many times. The J gene is TRBJ2-1, the V gene TRBV7-2; D may be TRBD1 or TRBD2 (5 bases each). Germline CDR1 SGHTA, CDR2 FQGNSA. V lost 5 bases and J 9 bases, leaving 14 bases between the germline ends. The CDR3 sequence is 13 residues long. CDR3 in DNA: TGTGCCAGCAGCCGGGACCCCGTAGGTGAGCAGTTCTTC. This codes for CASSRDPVGEQFF.

This clonotype was counted ten times or more. This chain uses TRBV28 with TRBJ1-5; D is ambiguous. Germline assignment: CDR1 MDHEN and CDR2 SYDVKM. CDR3 size: 12 residues. V was shortened by 3 bases and J by 6 bases, with 6 bases between the two germline ends. The CDR3 loop reads CASSFAAQPQHF. CDR3 in DNA: TGTGCCAGCAGTTTTGCCGCTCAGCCCCAGCATTTT.

This clonotype appeared a few times. The chain carries TRBV29-1 and TRBJ1-2; 7 nucleotides line up with TRBD1. The ends lost 4 bases at V and 8 bases at J; junction bases unmatched: 7. Germline V gene sequence: CDR1 SQVTM, CDR2 ANQGSEA. The CDR3 covers 12 residues. CDR3 loop: CSVGQGQGGYTF. The CDR3 bases are TGCAGCGTTGGACAGGGCCAAGGGGGCTACACCTTC.

This clonotype occurred many times. The rearrangement links TRBV4-1 to TRBJ2-2, with TRBD1 identical over 9 bases. V lost 4 bases to trimming and J lost 7 bases; unmatched junction nucleotides: 10. CDR1 is MGHRA and CDR2 is YSYEKL in the germline V gene. This CDR3 has 16 amino acids. CDR3 nucleotide sequence: TGCGCCAGCAGCCGGGTGGGACAGGGAAGAGGCGGGGAGCTGTTTTTT. Translating it yields CASSRVGQGRGGELFF.

This clonotype was observed a few times. The J gene is TRBJ2-1, the V gene TRBV5-1; 9 bases fit TRBD2. This CDR3 is 14 amino acids long. The junction had 4 bases not matched to a gene; V was cut back by 3 bases and J by 6 bases. The germline V gene has CDR1 SGHRS and CDR2 YFSETQ. DNA of the CDR3: TGCGCCAGCAGCTGGCGGACTAGCGTCAATGAGCAGTTCTTC. It translates to CASSWRTSVNEQFF.

This clonotype was observed many times. The CDR3, as DNA: TGTGCCAGCAGTTACTCGTCGGGGGTCCAGCCCCAGCATTTT. Its translation: CASSYSSGVQPQHF. The chain combines TRBV6-6 with TRBJ1-5; possibly TRBD1 for D (5 bases). Germline loops: CDR1 MNHNY, CDR2 SVGAGI (reference sequence). This CDR3 is 14 amino acids long. The V gene lost 0 bases and the J gene lost 7 bases, with 10 bases spanning the gap.

Worth noting for this clonotype: One junction end disagrees with the germline gene, perhaps due to a read error. This rearrangement joins TRBV28 to TRBJ2-4; D is ambiguous. Germline V gives CDR1 MDHEN, CDR2 SYDVKM. This CDR3 is 19 amino acids long. As DNA, the CDR3 is TGTGCCAGCAGTCCAATGGAGTATGGTGGCTTGGTTGCCAGAAACATTCAGTACTTC. Its translation: CASSPMEYGGLVARNIQYF.

At least ten counts were recorded for this clonotype. V usage is TRBV15 and J usage is TRBJ1-1; D is uncertain. Germline values: CDR1 LNHNV, CDR2 YYDKDF (reference sequence). The ends were cut back, 0 bases at V and 7 bases at J, with 6 bases in the middle. The CDR3 is made up of 12 amino acids. The CDR3: CATSREFDEAFF. CDR3 coding DNA: TGTGCCACCAGCAGAGAATTCGATGAAGCTTTCTTT.

About this clonotype itself: The junction and the germline gene differ at one end; a read error may be behind it. V is TRBV20-1 and J is TRBJ2-3; 7 nucleotides agree with TRBD2. CDR1 DFQATT and CDR2 SNEGSKA come from the germline V gene (reference sequence). The CDR3 length is 16 residues. This chain's CDR3 is CSVRVRARGGTDTQYF. As DNA, the CDR3 is TGCAGTGTTAGAGTCCGGGCACGGGGGGGCACAGATACGCAGTATTTT.

This clonotype was counted at least ten times. The chain couples TRBV9 to TRBJ2-3; unclear D gene. The CDR3 sequence is 12 residues long. Between the trimmed V and J ends, which lost 3 bases and 8 bases, there was a span of 10 bases. Germline V gene lookup returns CDR1 SGDLS and CDR2 YYNGEE. The CDR3 coding sequence is TGTGCCAGCAGCGGTCTATCCGGTACGCAGTATTTT. Translating it yields CASSGLSGTQYF.

As for this clonotype: A read error may explain this, as a much larger clone is one base away. The chain recombines TRBV2 with TRBJ1-3; a weak D match, TRBD1 (5 bases). V lost 8 bases, J lost 2 bases, and 13 bases lay in between. Per germline, CDR1 SNHLY and CDR2 FYNNEI. The CDR3 is made up of 14 amino acids. The CDR3: CASGRGRAGNTIYF. In DNA, the CDR3 is TGTGCCAGCGGGAGAGGCAGGGCTGGAAACACCATATATTTT.

This clonotype was recorded at least ten times. This sequence joins TRBV6-1 and TRBJ2-7, with 13 bases that match TRBD2. Losses at the gene ends were 5 bases for V and 0 bases for J; bases not matched to a gene: 13. The CDR3 contains 19 residues. Per the germline V gene, CDR1 is MNHNS and CDR2 is SASEGT. DNA for the CDR3: TGTGCCAGCAGTCCTCCTCCGGGACTAGCGGGGCGCCGCTCCTACGAGCAGTACTTC. This codes for CASSPPPGLAGRRSYEQYF.

The chain is built from TRBV12-3 or TRBV12-4 and TRBJ1-4; 7 bases match TRBD1. The junction had 8 bases not matched to a gene; V was cut back by 5 bases and J by 14 bases. The CDR3 totals 12 residues. CDR3 coding DNA: TGTGCCAGCAGTCCGGGGGGGACAGTTCTGTTTTTT. Protein: CASSPGGTVLFF.

At least ten counts were recorded for this clonotype. This sequence joins TRBV11-3 and TRBJ2-5, with D perhaps assigned TRBD1 or TRBD2 (5 bases each). The CDR3 runs to 15 residues. The V end lost 1 base, the J end lost 5 bases, and 14 bases lay between the germline ends. Germline V gene sequence: CDR1 SGHNT, CDR2 YENEEA. The chain's CDR3 is CASSLGDGPHETQYF. DNA of the CDR3: TGTGCCAGCAGCTTAGGGGACGGGCCCCACGAGACCCAGTACTTC.

This clonotype was recorded at least ten times. V usage is TRBV12-3 or TRBV12-4 and J usage is TRBJ1-6; possible D gene TRBD1, 6 bases. This CDR3 region has 15 residues. The ends were cut back, 3 bases at V and 2 bases at J, with 8 bases in the middle. The CDR3 nucleotides are TGTGCCAGCAGTTTCAGGACAGCCTATAATTCACCCCTCCACTTT. This translates into CASSFRTAYNSPLHF.

This clonotype was counted between two and nine times. One base away lies a much larger clone, so this may be a sequencing read error. The CDR3 protein is CSAKDDTSYEQYF. The CDR3 coding sequence is TGCAGTGCTAAAGATGACACCTCCTACGAGCAGTACTTC. This chain joins TRBV20-1 and TRBJ2-7; D unresolved. CDR1 is DFQATT and CDR2 is SNEGSKA in the germline V gene (reference sequence). V shed 4 bases and J shed 0 bases, with 10 bases lying between them. The CDR3 sequence is 13 residues long.

Turning to this clonotype: No conserved phenylalanine or tryptophan ends this CDR3, so it is likely a read error. The V and J genes are TRBV10-3 and TRBJ2-7, with D perhaps matching TRBD1 or TRBD2 (6 bases each). The CDR3 loop spans 13 amino acids. V lost 5 bases and J lost 2, with 10 bases in between. Per germline, CDR1 ENHRY and CDR2 SYGVKD. Written as DNA, the CDR3 is TGTGCCATCAGTACAGGGAGGACCTACGAGCAGTACCTC. Protein product: CAISTGRTYEQYL.

The table lists this clonotype with many counts. The chain employs TRBV2 and TRBJ2-7; TRBD2 agrees at 11 bases. Germline CDR1 SNHLY, CDR2 FYNNEI. J lost 5 bases, V lost 2 bases, and 11 bases had no gene match. The CDR3 contains 17 residues. Written as DNA, the CDR3 is TGTGCCAGCAGTGAACGTGTAACTAGCGGGAGTCCCCACGAGCAGTACTTC. It is translated as CASSERVTSGSPHEQYF.